This T cell receptor beta chain was identified during a study of T cell responses to AZD1222 COVID-19 vaccine. Findings and caveats of the study: Spike-specific TCR breadth and depth went up after people got two AZD1222 doses. Most donors were white British and more were female, and clonal diversity was possibly underestimated. The CD4 TCRs associated with vaccination extended across spike and predominated at 160-218 and 743-854.

Trimming took off 7 bases at V and 5 bases at J, with 11 bases between the two ends. CDR3 length equals 12 residues. Per the germline V gene, CDR1 is SNHLY and CDR2 is FYNNEI. The repertoire was sequenced with immunoSEQ multiplex PCR; TCRdb's copy has only in-frame clones and lacks some. The top ten hold about 3.5% of the sample, which has more than 70,000 clones, about nine tenths seen once. For this clone: The antigen is undetermined.

Timing groups of about 4 and about 12 weeks for second doses were pooled. The sequence derives from an adult who received the AZD1222 COVID-19 vaccine. The chain has TRBV2 and TRBJ2-5; D not resolved. The sample consisted of peripheral blood, taken 28 days after the second AZD1222 dose. The CDR3 sequence is CASNQDGETQYF. The CDR3 DNA is TGTGCCAGCAACCAGGATGGCGAGACCCAGTACTTC.